A single T cell receptor (beta chain) is shown here with its context. No antigen is known for it. The CDR3 runs to 14 residues. The V gene's germline CDR1 is SGHAT and CDR2 FQNNGV. The junction had 5 bases not matched to a gene; V was cut back by 8 bases and J by 3 bases. The sample comes from a study of cytomegalovirus exposure and HLA in healthy donors. Study findings and constraints: The productive fraction for most TCR beta V segments was about 87% or about 30% in an earlier analysis.

The PCR made use of 60 Vbeta and 13 Jbeta primers. Produced via immunoSEQ multiplex PCR; TCRdb's table is partial and in-frame only. The sample has 150,000 to 200,000 clones; roughly 80% are singletons. V usage is TRBV11-2 and J usage is TRBJ2-1; TRBD2 agrees at 9 bases. The receptor was derived from a man between 18 and 35 years old in good health and CMV-seropositive. Sequencing was performed on PBMCs. The CDR3 coding sequence is TGTGCCAGCGGACGACTAGCGGACTACAATGAGCAGTTCTTC. Its protein product is CASGRLADYNEQFF.